Detailed here is one T cell receptor beta chain. These data originate in a study of blood T cell repertoires in COVID-19. Whole-study context: Whether acute or convalescent, the COVID-19 samples came from the United States, Italy and Spain. Sample material is recorded as cDNA or gDNA derived from T cells, B-cell-depleted T cells, or PBMCs.

This CDR3 has 12 amino acids. The germline V and J ends were trimmed by 3 bases and 2 bases, with 5 bases remaining between them. The germline V gene has CDR1 SNHLY and CDR2 FYNNEI. Methods used by the authors: Counts of nucleated cells, estimated from reference gene primer amplification, were obtained. The method was immunoSEQ multiplex PCR; TCRdb's version includes in-frame clones alone and lacks a portion of them. D and trimming were read from the DNA, whereas the V and J calls and clone size are those reported in that table. Seen here are roughly 160,000 clones, approximately 86% observed once, and the top ten hold 10% to 13%.

This chain connects TRBV2 to TRBJ2-7, with D unresolved. Sequencing was performed on peripheral blood. The clonotype comes from an elderly woman with active or convalescent COVID-19. The CDR3 DNA reads TGTGCCAGCAGTGACGACACCTACGAGCAGTACTTC. Its protein is CASSDDTYEQYF.